The rows below give T cell receptor beta chains drawn from one sample of a study of blood T cell repertoires in COVID-19. TCRdb keeps only in-frame clones here, not all; method: immunoSEQ multiplex PCR. The sample shows about 240,000 clones, over 80% of them seen only once. The sample taken for sequencing was PBMCs or T cells enriched from blood (not recorded which). The receptor source for this set is a woman aged 25 to 39 with acute COVID-19. Each CDR3 is given with its conserved first and last residue. The D gene is left open where the match is weak.

d_gene	v_gene	j_gene	CDR3aa	CDR3nt
TRBD2	TRBV15	TRBJ2-1	CATRSFAGGNSNEQFF	TGTGCCACCCGGTCCTTCGCGGGGGGTAATTCAAATGAGCAGTTCTTC
.	TRBV7-9	TRBJ2-5	CASSLFQSQETQYF	TGTGCCAGCAGCTTATTCCAATCCCAAGAGACCCAGTACTTC
.	TRBV18	TRBJ1-6	CASSPYEGSPLHF	TGTGCCAGCTCACCCTATGAGGGTTCACCCCTCCACTTT
TRBD1	TRBV27	TRBJ2-5	CASRHTTGGTGGETQYF	TGTGCCAGCAGGCATACCACCGGTGGGACAGGGGGAGAGACCCAGTACTTC
TRBD1	TRBV7-9	TRBJ1-1	CASSFRGYEAFF	TGTGCCAGCAGCTTCAGGGGGTATGAAGCTTTCTTT
.	TRBV5-5	TRBJ1-6	CASSGWTGNSPLHF	TGTGCCAGCAGCGGGTGGACGGGGAATTCACCCCTCCACTTT
.	TRBV7-2	TRBJ2-1	CASSVQTEANEQFF	TGTGCCAGCAGCGTTCAGACAGAAGCAAATGAGCAGTTCTTC
.	TRBV30	TRBJ1-2	CAWSAGTHYGYTF	TGTGCCTGGAGTGCCGGGACACACTATGGCTACACCTTC
.	TRBV5-1	TRBJ1-1	CASSSREPSPNTEAFF	TGCGCCAGCAGCTCCCGGGAGCCTAGCCCGAACACTGAAGCTTTCTTT
.	TRBV19	TRBJ2-7	CASSPRTVISLEQYF	TGTGCCAGTAGTCCACGGACAGTTATCTCTCTCGAGCAGTACTTC